This T cell receptor beta chain originates from a study of CD8 T cells in ankylosing spondylitis. Study-level results: The authors reported significant enrichment of disease-linked clones in matched ankylosing spondylitis synovial fluid.

CDR1 is SGHRS and CDR2 is YFSETQ in the germline V gene. The CDR3 extends over 15 amino acids. Deletions cut 0 bases from V and 6 bases from J, with 16 bases between. TCRdb ran MiXCR on the 5' RACE reads and lists one entry per CDR3 protein. The table has some 95,000 distinct CDR3 sequences, roughly 10% seen once. This clonotype was seen many times. Its specificity is unknown. The chain carries TRBV5-1 and TRBJ2-7; the D gene could be TRBD1 or TRBD2 (5 bases each). The sample taken for sequencing was blood, either unsorted or a sorted T cell fraction (not recorded which). The receptor's source is a male donor with ankylosing spondylitis or in good health (not recorded which). CDR3 region: CASSLEAGPGGEQYF. In DNA, the CDR3 is TGCGCCAGCAGCTTGGAAGCAGGGCCAGGAGGCGAGCAGTACTTC.